The 2 T cell receptor beta chains listed next were all sequenced from one sample in a study of T cell responses to AZD1222 COVID-19 vaccine. TCRdb's table, derived via immunoSEQ multiplex PCR, lists solely in-frame clones and lacks some. The sample carries 100,000 to 140,000 clones, more than 75% recorded once. Sequenced here: peripheral blood, sampled on day 0 of AZD1222 vaccination. These receptors came from an adult in good health.

The V call is TRBV18, the J call TRBJ1-1, with a weak D call TRBD1 (5 bases). Trimming left V 2 bases short and J 0 bases short, with 7 bases between. In germline, CDR1 is KGHSH, CDR2 LQKENI. The CDR3 totals 14 residues. CDR3 in amino acids: CASSPGALNTEAFF. CDR3 DNA: TGTGCCAGCTCACCAGGGGCTTTGAACACTGAAGCTTTCTTT.

This clone came up once. This sequence joins TRBV7-2 and TRBJ1-6; no reliable D call. The germline V and J ends were trimmed by 1 base and 0 bases, with 16 bases remaining between them. Germline loops: CDR1 SGHTA, CDR2 FQGNSA. The CDR3 has 19 residues. CDR3 sequence (DNA): TGTGCCAGCAGCTTAGTCGTGGGCCGACGGGGCTCCTATAATTCACCCCTCCACTTT. Residues: CASSLVVGRRGSYNSPLHF.